This entry concerns a single TCR beta chain. Its specificity is not known. Germline CDR1 is SGHDT and CDR2 is YYEEEE. CDR3 size: 15 residues. V lost 0 bases and J lost 1, with 10 bases in between. This specimen comes from a study of cytomegalovirus exposure and HLA in healthy donors. Primers for the PCR totalled 60 Vbeta and 13 Jbeta. Profiled with immunoSEQ multiplex PCR; TCRdb holds only in-frame clones, not every one. This table holds 150,000 to 200,000 clones, 84% found once. Findings and caveats of the study: Associated with cytomegalovirus, according to the listing, were 170 or so TCR beta chains.

This clonotype was sampled from a girl aged 5-17 years in good health and CMV-seropositive. Specimen: PBMCs. V gene TRBV5-6 combines with J gene TRBJ1-2; no firm D call. The CDR3 nucleotides are TGTGCCAGCAGCTTGGAGGTGGGCAGTAACTATGGCTACACCTTC. Its translation: CASSLEVGSNYGYTF. The full variable domain, in which reference TRBV5-6 and TRBJ1-2 provide the parts outside the CDR3, is DAGVTQSPTHLIKTRGQQVTLRCSPKSGHDTVSWYQQALGQGPQFIFQYYEEEERQRGNFPDRFSGHQFPNYSSELNVNALLLGDSALYLCASSLEVGSNYGYTFGSGTRLTVV.